This T cell receptor beta chain was obtained from a study of T-cell reconstitution after alpha-beta-depleted transplantation in children. General study results and limits: Two months or so post-transplant, alpha-beta T cells reportedly derived from several hundred expanded graft clones. Counts and diversity of T cells one year after transplant came mostly from newly produced T cells. At day 60, the high TCRbeta diversity found in some patients originated from recipient T cells and thymic progenitors that had survived.

Unique molecular identifiers featured in how the TCRbeta library was prepared. TCRdb redid the calling of the PCR reads with MiXCR, one entry per CDR3 protein. The profile covers approximately 350,000 distinct CDR3 sequences, with about 16% appearing a single time and around 43% taken by the ten largest. This clonotype showed up many times. Its target is not known. The TCR sequence derives from a male patient between 2 and 10 years old who had a stem cell transplant for acute lymphoblastic leukemia, so the T cells may come from the graft donor. The sample consisted of PBMCs, mostly from graft donor cells, taken 360 days after TCRalphabeta/CD19-depleted stem cell transplant.

In DNA, the CDR3 is TGTGCCAGCAGCTTACCCAGGGGTGCGGGGGCCAACGTCCTGACTTTC. This translates into CASSLPRGAGANVLTF. The chain joins TRBV7-8 to TRBJ2-6, with D tentatively TRBD1 (6 bases). V was clipped by 2 bases and J by 4 bases, with 12 bases between them. This CDR3 is built from 16 residues. Germline values: CDR1 SGHVS, CDR2 FQNEAQ.